The 18 T cell receptor beta chains reported below all come from one sample, sequenced in a study of T-cell memory formation after mild COVID-19. TCRdb ran MiXCR on the 5' RACE reads and lists one entry per CDR3 protein. In the table there are hundreds of thousands of distinct CDR3 sequences, around a sixth of which are singletons. Sequencing used PBMCs or a T cell subset sorted from them (not recorded which). Receptors originate from an adult woman who had mild COVID-19 (a few samples of this study predate the infection). Cell type and time point are not known.

The V call is TRBV12-3 or TRBV12-4, the J call TRBJ2-1; D uncertain. The CDR3 runs 15 residues. V was trimmed by 5 bases and J by 2 bases, leaving 13 bases between them. The CDR3 DNA reads TGTGCCAGCAGTCCGAGTCCATGGGCCTACAATGAGCAGTTCTTC. Translating gives CASSPSPWAYNEQFF.

The sample holds a few counts of this clonotype. The rearrangement joins TRBV4-1 to TRBJ2-1, with TRBD1 identical over 7 bases. This CDR3 is built from 13 residues. CDR1 is MGHRA, CDR2 YSYEKL, per germline. With V trimmed by 4 bases and J by 7 bases, 4 bases remained unmatched. The CDR3 loop reads CASSLPQGNEQFF. The CDR3 DNA reads as TGCGCCAGCAGCCTGCCACAGGGGAATGAGCAGTTCTTC.

V gene TRBV7-8 combines with J gene TRBJ2-3; 13 nucleotides agree with TRBD2. Germline V gene lookup returns CDR1 SGHVS and CDR2 FQNEAQ. J lost 3 bases, V lost 0 bases, and 6 bases had no gene match. This CDR3 comprises 18 residues. CDR3 in amino acids: CASSLARTSGRATDTQYF. The CDR3 bases are TGTGCCAGCAGCTTAGCTCGTACTAGCGGGAGGGCGACAGATACGCAGTATTTT. The full variable domain, rest sourced from reference TRBV7-8 and TRBJ2-3, is GAGVSQSPRYKVAKRGQDVALRCDPISGHVSLFWYQQALGQGPEFLTYFQNEAQLDKSGLPSDRFFAERPEGSVSTLKIQRTQQEDSAVYLCASSLARTSGRATDTQYFGPGTRLTVL.

This clonotype was counted at least ten times. The chain has TRBV30 and TRBJ2-5, with D tentatively TRBD2 (5 bases). The CDR3 consists of 15 residues. CDR1 is GTSNPN, CDR2 SVGIG, per germline (reference sequence). The V end was cut by 1 base, the J end by 0 bases, with 12 bases between. The CDR3 region has the DNA TGTGCCTGGAGTGGCGACTACACCTACCAAGAGACCCAGTACTTC. This codes for CAWSGDYTYQETQYF.

In this sample, this clonotype turned up many times. The chain uses TRBV12-3 or TRBV12-4 and TRBJ2-2; D remains ambiguous. V was cut by 6 bases and J by 3 bases, with 11 bases left in between. The CDR3 contains 14 residues. CDR3 region: CASRGYGHTGELFF. CDR3 nucleotide sequence: TGTGCCAGCAGGGGATATGGCCACACCGGGGAGCTGTTTTTT.

In this sample, this clonotype turned up many times. The V gene is TRBV24-1, the J gene TRBJ2-1; 8 bases match TRBD2. The CDR3 contains 19 residues. Trimming removed 5 bases from V and 2 bases from J; junction bases left unmatched: 16. Germline assignment: CDR1 KGHDR and CDR2 SFDVKD. CDR3 amino acids: CATSVSAGARAGAYNEQFF. For the CDR3, the DNA is TGTGCCACCAGTGTTTCAGCGGGAGCTAGGGCTGGGGCCTACAATGAGCAGTTCTTC.

The V call is TRBV29-1, the J call TRBJ2-7, with 7 bases identical to TRBD1. The CDR3 is 12 residues long. Germline V CDR1 and CDR2: SQVTM, ANQGSEA. J gave up 6 bases and V 8 bases, and 10 bases lay outside the gene matches. The CDR3 loop is CSILQTGSEQYF. The CDR3 bases are TGCAGCATACTCCAGACAGGGAGCGAGCAGTACTTC.

This clonotype showed up many times. The chain combines TRBV19 with TRBJ1-1, with D perhaps matching TRBD1 (5 bases). V shed 1 base and J shed 6 bases, with 9 bases lying between them. This CDR3 spans 13 amino acids. Germline CDR1 LNHDA, CDR2 SQIVND (reference sequence). The CDR3 DNA sequence: TGTGCCAGTAGTATAGGGGGCACGGCTGAAGCTTTCTTT. This translates into CASSIGGTAEAFF.

This rearrangement joins TRBV27 to TRBJ2-6; a weak D match, TRBD1 (6 bases). This CDR3 has 18 residues. Germline assignment: CDR1 MNHEY and CDR2 SMNVEV (reference sequence). V was trimmed by 1 base and J by 1 base, leaving 14 bases between them. The CDR3 DNA reads TGTGCCAGCAGTTTATTTACGGGACAACTATCTGGGGCCAACGTCCTGACTTTC. Amino acids: CASSLFTGQLSGANVLTF.

The chain carries TRBV9 and TRBJ2-5; no clear D gene. Trimming took 0 bases from V and 1 from J, leaving 7 bases between them. This CDR3 has 14 residues. Germline CDR1 reads SGDLS; CDR2 reads YYNGEE. CDR3 coding DNA: TGTGCCAGCAGCGTAGCGGGCACCCAAGAGACCCAGTACTTC. Translating gives CASSVAGTQETQYF.

This clonotype was counted between two and nine times. V gene TRBV29-1 combines with J gene TRBJ1-4; D not certain. Trimming took off 4 bases at V and 3 bases at J, with 12 bases between the two ends. Germline CDR1 SQVTM, CDR2 ANQGSEA. This CDR3 region has 14 residues. In nucleotides, the CDR3 is TGCAGCGTTGTAAGGAGGCTGGCTAATGAAAAACTGTTTTTT. This gives the protein CSVVRRLANEKLFF.

The gene calls are TRBV7-3 and TRBJ2-1; D is perhaps TRBD2 (6 bases). CDR3 size: 15 residues. Germline-derived CDR1 and CDR2 are SGHTA and FQGTGA. V lost 1 base to trimming and J lost 7 bases, with 14 bases between them. CDR3 protein: CASSLMRGGGNEQFF. The CDR3 nucleotides read TGTGCCAGCAGCTTAATGAGGGGAGGTGGAAATGAGCAGTTCTTC.

The chain employs TRBV18 and TRBJ2-2, with a tentative D call TRBD1 (5 bases). With 5 bases removed from V and 7 bases from J, the gap between germline ends came to 11 bases. CDR1 and CDR2 (germline): KGHSH, LQKENI. There are 13 residues in the CDR3. CDR3 protein: CASSSTDGGELFF. The CDR3 coding sequence is TGTGCCAGCTCATCGACAGATGGCGGGGAGCTGTTTTTT.

V usage is TRBV20-1 and J usage is TRBJ1-5; tentatively, D is TRBD1 (5 bases). Trimming shortened V by 1 base and J by 3 bases, and 13 bases separated the two germline ends. This CDR3 is 15 amino acids long. In germline, CDR1 is DFQATT, CDR2 SNEGSKA (reference sequence). The CDR3 DNA reads TGCAGTGCTAGAGCTTCGACAGTTTCCAATCAGCCCCAGCATTTT. Amino acids: CSARASTVSNQPQHF.

The rearrangement joins TRBV12-3 or TRBV12-4 to TRBJ2-2; no clear D. V lost 7 bases and J lost 3, with 12 bases in between. This CDR3 spans 14 amino acids. CDR3 coding DNA: TGTGCCAGCACTCCCTACTCTGACACCGGGGAGCTGTTTTTT. Its protein product is CASTPYSDTGELFF.

This clonotype was observed a handful of times. The rearrangement links TRBV20-1 to TRBJ2-7; maybe TRBD2 (7 bases). Looked up from germline, CDR1 is DFQATT and CDR2 is SNEGSKA (reference sequence). There are 13 residues in the CDR3. V was clipped by 1 base and J by 4 bases, with 11 bases between them. The CDR3 reads CSARAGGDYEQYF. CDR3 sequence (DNA): TGCAGTGCTAGAGCGGGGGGCGATTACGAGCAGTACTTC.

With regard to this clonotype: A read error may account for a junction end that differs from germline. This chain's CDR3 is CASSLADTGRAF. The CDR3 DNA reads as TGTGCCAGCAGCTTAGCAGACACGGGCAGGGCCTTC. This chain connects TRBV7-2 to TRBJ2-7; D is possibly TRBD1 (5 bases). There are 12 residues in the CDR3. CDR1 is SGHTA and CDR2 is FQGNSA in the germline V gene.

This sequence joins TRBV10-3 and TRBJ2-1, with 16 bases matching TRBD2. Germline CDR1 is ENHRY and CDR2 is SYGVKD. The CDR3 sequence is 13 residues long. V gave up 10 bases and J gave up 12 bases; unmatched junction bases: 6. CDR3 region: CATGLAGGPGQFF. CDR3 nucleotides: TGTGCCACGGGACTAGCGGGAGGGCCCGGGCAGTTCTTC.